These T cell receptor beta chains were read from a single sample in a study of T cell responses to AZD1222 COVID-19 vaccine. Assay: immunoSEQ multiplex PCR; the TCRdb copy retains only in-frame clones and omits some. The sample lists 95,000 to 150,000 clones; 86% were seen once. Sequencing used peripheral blood, obtained 28 days after the second AZD1222 dose. Receptors originate from an adult who received the AZD1222 COVID-19 vaccine. The CDR3 runs from the conserved cysteine through the conserved F or W.

TRBV27,TRBJ1-4,13,CASSSVGGEKLFF
TRBV6-2/TRBV6-3,TRBJ1-2,11,CASSYGDGYTF
TRBV4-1,TRBJ2-7,15,CASSQSRDKSYEQYF
TRBV4-1,TRBJ2-7,13,CASSRDSSYEQYF
TRBV7-2,TRBJ2-3,11,CASRGADTQYF
TRBV11-3,TRBJ1-1,17,CASTTGQGRSMNTEAFF
TRBV5-1,TRBJ2-7,15,CASSPHEGEAYEQYF
TRBV4-2,TRBJ2-7,16,CASSQELITGAVEQYF
TRBV6-5,TRBJ2-7,14,CASSYTPRVSEQYF
TRBV3-1/TRBV3-2,TRBJ2-5,16,CASSQVSGDAYNDQYF
TRBV12-3/TRBV12-4,TRBJ2-7,11,CASRQGYEQYF
TRBV4-1,TRBJ2-1,13,CASSESENNEQFF
TRBV5-1,TRBJ2-7,14,CASSLGAGTYEQYF
TRBV10-2,TRBJ2-3,15,CASSESGASTDTQYF
TRBV10-2,TRBJ2-2,13,CASADKNTGELFF
TRBV9,TRBJ1-5,16,CASSVPLIGGVQPQHF
TRBV6-6,TRBJ1-2,13,CASSYSSNYGYTF
TRBV6-2/TRBV6-3,TRBJ1-1,15,CASSYGQEINTEAFF
TRBV11-3,TRBJ2-2,14,CASSLVWNTGELFF
TRBV28,TRBJ1-2,13,CATQFMSGAGYTF
TRBV13,TRBJ2-3,15,CASSLPAGGPDTQYF
TRBV5-1,TRBJ2-3,12,CASSLPQNTQYF
TRBV9,TRBJ2-2,15,CASSVRGPGTGELFF
TRBV6-1,TRBJ2-7,15,CASSEEIVGAYEQYF
TRBV28,TRBJ1-4,15,CASSLQGALEEKLFF
TRBV20-1,TRBJ2-7,11,CSAPSGYEQYF